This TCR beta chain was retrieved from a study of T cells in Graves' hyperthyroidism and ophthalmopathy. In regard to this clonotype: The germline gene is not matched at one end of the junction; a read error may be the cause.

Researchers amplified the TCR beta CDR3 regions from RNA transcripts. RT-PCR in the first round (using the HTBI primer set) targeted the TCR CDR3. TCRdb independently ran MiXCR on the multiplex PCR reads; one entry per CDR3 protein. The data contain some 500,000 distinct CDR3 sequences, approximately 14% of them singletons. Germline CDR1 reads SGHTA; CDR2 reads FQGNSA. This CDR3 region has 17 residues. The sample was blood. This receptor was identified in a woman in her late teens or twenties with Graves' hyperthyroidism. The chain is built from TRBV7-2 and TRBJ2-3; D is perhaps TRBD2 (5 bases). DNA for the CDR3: TGTGCCAGCAGCTTAGCTCTGCGGGTGGAAAGGGCAGATATGCAGTATTTT. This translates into CASSLALRVERADMQYF.